These 14 T cell receptor beta chains were sequenced from one sample in a study of T cells in localized non-small cell lung cancer. TCRdb keeps only in-frame clones here, not all; method: immunoSEQ multiplex PCR. The sample carries 130,000 or so clones, roughly 90% recorded once. The input for sequencing was peripheral blood, taken before any cancer treatment. The source of these receptors is a female donor older than 55 with stage I lung adenocarcinoma.

The chain has TRBV28 and TRBJ1-5, with D hard to call. CDR3 size: 15 residues. V lost 5 bases and J 5 bases, leaving 16 bases between the germline ends. Per the germline V gene, CDR1 is MDHEN and CDR2 is SYDVKM. This CDR3 reads CASSPARAGDQPQHF. In nucleotides, the CDR3 is TGTGCCAGCAGTCCCGCTAGGGCCGGGGATCAGCCCCAGCATTTT.

This clone appeared once. The J gene is TRBJ2-1, the V gene TRBV7-2; 9 bases are shared with TRBD2. CDR1 and CDR2 (germline): SGHTA, FQGNSA. This CDR3 is built from 17 residues. Trimming removed 4 bases from V and 4 bases from J; junction bases left unmatched: 11. The CDR3 DNA is TGTGCCAGCAGCTCCTTGGGGCGGGAGGGCTCGTACAATGAGCAGTTCTTC. As protein: CASSSLGREGSYNEQFF. Together with reference TRBV7-2 and TRBJ2-1, the CDR3 gives the full variable domain: GAGVSQSPSNKVTEKGKDVELRCDPISGHTALYWYRQSLGQGLEFLIYFQGNSAPDKSGLPSDRFSAERTGGSVSTLTIQRTQQEDSAVYLCASSSLGREGSYNEQFFGPGTRLTVL.

V and J are TRBV29-1 and TRBJ2-1; 10 bases map to TRBD2. V lost 4 bases and J lost 4; bases outside the gene matches: 19. Germline V gives CDR1 SQVTM, CDR2 ANQGSEA. The CDR3 consists of 19 residues. CDR3: CSVGRSLLSLAGVYNEQFF. The CDR3 coding sequence is TGCAGCGTTGGGAGGTCCCTTCTATCTCTAGCGGGAGTTTACAATGAGCAGTTCTTC.

The chain couples TRBV5-1 to TRBJ2-5, with D possibly being TRBD1 (7 bases). Germline CDR1 reads SGHRS; CDR2 reads YFSETQ. This CDR3 has 15 amino acids. Trimming removed 0 bases at V and 2 bases at J, with 11 bases between. The DNA of the CDR3 is TGCGCCAGCAGCTTGGTTGCAGGGGGGCAAGAGACCCAGTACTTC. Its protein product is CASSLVAGGQETQYF.

The chain is built from TRBV7-6 and TRBJ2-3; 9 bases fit TRBD2. CDR1 and CDR2 from the germline V gene are SGHVS and FNYEAQ. After removal of 5 bases from V and 2 bases from J, the junction contained 17 bases not matched to a gene. The CDR3 length is 19 residues. DNA for the CDR3: TGTGCCAGCAGCCTCCGCGCGGGAGGGCCCCGAGTGTCCACAGATACGCAGTATTTT. Protein product: CASSLRAGGPRVSTDTQYF.

This clone appeared a single time. This chain connects TRBV5-1 to TRBJ2-3, with TRBD2 identical over 9 bases. Per germline, CDR1 SGHRS and CDR2 YFSETQ. Trimming took 7 bases from V and 3 from J; bases not matched to a gene: 6. The CDR3 sequence is 14 residues long. The CDR3 here is CASLKTSGTDTQYF. CDR3 in DNA: TGCGCCAGCCTTAAAACTAGCGGGACAGATACGCAGTATTTT.

The chain combines TRBV5-1 with TRBJ2-1, with a weak D call TRBD2 (6 bases). This CDR3 has 15 residues. Germline V gene lookup returns CDR1 SGHRS and CDR2 YFSETQ. Trimming removed 5 bases from V and 8 bases from J, with 20 bases in between. CDR3 bases: TGCGCCAGCAGGGCGGGACCCTCTCGAAGGGATGAGCAGTTCTTC. It encodes CASRAGPSRRDEQFF. Together with reference TRBV5-1 and TRBJ2-1, the CDR3 gives the full variable domain: KAGVTQTPRYLIKTRGQQVTLSCSPISGHRSVSWYQQTPGQGLQFLFEYFSETQRNKGNFPGRFSGRQFSNSRSEMNVSTLELGDSALYLCASRAGPSRRDEQFFGPGTRLTVL.

This chain uses TRBV28 with TRBJ2-5; no definite D call. The CDR3 is made up of 13 amino acids. Germline-derived CDR1 and CDR2 are MDHEN and SYDVKM. V lost 8 bases to trimming and J lost 0 bases, with 10 bases between them. In DNA, the CDR3 is TGTGCCAGCTCGCAGGTGTACCAAGAGACCCAGTACTTC. Amino acid sequence: CASSQVYQETQYF.

The V gene is TRBV18, the J gene TRBJ2-1; 7 nucleotides match TRBD2. Germline assignment: CDR1 KGHSH and CDR2 LQKENI. With V trimmed by 3 bases and J by 5 bases, 10 bases remained unmatched. The length of the CDR3 is 16 residues. CDR3 nucleotides: TGTGCCAGCTCACCGAGGACTAGTATGGACCACAATGAGCAGTTCTTC. It specifies CASSPRTSMDHNEQFF.

The chain links TRBV6-5 to TRBJ2-2; 8 bases align to TRBD1. Germline V gene data show CDR1 as MNHEY and CDR2 as SVGAGI. The CDR3 runs 15 residues. Trimming at V came to 2 bases and at J to 4 bases, leaving 3 bases not matched to a gene. The CDR3 reads CASSYGTGSTGELFF. The CDR3 DNA is TGTGCCAGCAGTTACGGGACAGGTTCCACCGGGGAGCTGTTTTTT.

This clone was observed once. The J gene is TRBJ1-5, the V gene TRBV30; no clear D gene. The CDR3 sequence is 13 residues long. Germline V gives CDR1 GTSNPN, CDR2 SVGIG (reference sequence). V was trimmed by 2 bases and J by 4 bases, leaving 9 bases between them. The CDR3, as DNA: TGTGCCTGGAGTAGCGAGAGAAATCAGCCCCAGCATTTT. Translation: CAWSSERNQPQHF. The full variable domain, its missing parts supplied by reference TRBV30 and TRBJ1-5, is SQTIHQWPATLVQPVGSPLSLECTVEGTSNPNLYWYRQAAGRGLQLLFYSVGIGQISSEVPQNLSASRPQDRQFILSSKKLLLSDSGFYLCAWSSERNQPQHFGDGTRLSIL.

In DNA form, the CDR3 reads TGTGCCAGCAGCTTGGGGGGCGCCGGGTCTAATGAAAAACTGTTTTTT. It specifies CASSLGGAGSNEKLFF. This chain uses TRBV5-6 with TRBJ1-4, with D possibly being TRBD1 (5 bases). The V end lost 0 bases, the J end lost 3 bases, and 12 bases lay between the germline ends. Germline V CDR1 and CDR2: SGHDT, YYEEEE. CDR3 length equals 16 residues.

The rearrangement links TRBV4-1 to TRBJ2-1, with TRBD1 matching over 11 bases. CDR1 and CDR2 from the germline V gene are MGHRA and YSYEKL. This CDR3 is built from 17 residues. Trimming cost V 5 bases and J 6 bases; bases outside gene matches: 12. The CDR3 coding sequence is TGCGCCAGCAGCAAGCAACAGGGACAGGGGGTAATCAATGAGCAGTTCTTC. Translation gives CASSKQQGQGVINEQFF.

The V call is TRBV27, the J call TRBJ2-5, with 7 positions matching TRBD1. Germline CDR1 MNHEY, CDR2 SMNVEV (reference sequence). The CDR3 totals 17 residues. Germline trimming cut 3 bases from V and 4 bases from J; bases unmatched to any gene: 14. The CDR3, as DNA: TGTGCCAGCAGTTTGTGGGGGTCGACAGGGAGTCGAGAGACCCAGTACTTC. Translated: CASSLWGSTGSRETQYF.